A selection of T cell receptor beta chains follows, all from one sample in a study of blood T cell repertoires in COVID-19. Some clones are missing from TCRdb's copy, which holds only in-frame ones; the method was immunoSEQ multiplex PCR. The profile covers approximately 88,000 clones, with about 84% appearing a single time and roughly 15% taken by the ten largest. The sequenced material came from peripheral blood. The receptor set was obtained from a woman in her sixties or seventies with acute or convalescent COVID-19. Both conserved end residues are part of each CDR3. A D gene is named only where the DNA matches it firmly. Expanded clones are given a class, and other clones once, few, many or no size at all.

j_call clone_size d_call v_call cdr3_aa cdr3_nt
TRBJ2-5 - - TRBV7-8 CASSLGSSARQETQYF TGTGCCAGCAGCTTAGGGTCTAGCGCCCGTCAAGAGACCCAGTACTTC
TRBJ1-2 - - TRBV5-4 CATDLEGQSLTGYTF TGTGCCACCGACCTGGAGGGCCAATCTCTAACTGGCTACACCTTC
TRBJ1-1 - - TRBV11-2 CASSFGGNTEAFF TGTGCCAGCAGCTTCGGCGGGAACACTGAAGCTTTCTTT
TRBJ2-1 - TRBD2 TRBV10-3 CAIRLAGTSEQFF TGTGCCATCAGACTAGCGGGAACGAGTGAGCAGTTCTTC
TRBJ2-1 - TRBD2 TRBV9 CASSVSSGPPYNEQFF TGTGCCAGCAGCGTTTCTAGCGGCCCTCCCTACAATGAGCAGTTCTTC
TRBJ1-2 - - TRBV11-2 CASSGDSYGYTF TGTGCCAGCAGCGGAGACAGCTATGGCTACACCTTC
TRBJ2-2 - - TRBV7-9 CASSPKTGELFF TGTGCCAGCAGCCCTAAGACCGGGGAGCTGTTTTTT
TRBJ1-1 - - TRBV27 CASSFGGVNTEAFF TGTGCCAGCAGTTTCGGGGGGGTGAACACTGAAGCTTTCTTT
TRBJ1-1 few - TRBV10-3 CAISEPTPNTEAFF TGTGCCATCAGTGAGCCGACACCGAACACTGAAGCTTTCTTT
TRBJ1-1 - - TRBV10-3 CAISEIPTGSGVNTEAFF TGTGCCATCAGTGAAATACCTACAGGGAGCGGCGTGAACACTGAAGCTTTCTTT
TRBJ1-1 few - TRBV7-9 CASSLDMNTEAFF TGTGCCAGCAGCTTAGATATGAACACTGAAGCTTTCTTT
TRBJ1-1 - TRBD1 TRBV19 CASRDRVGEAFF TGTGCCAGTAGAGACAGGGTAGGTGAAGCTTTCTTT
TRBJ1-6 - - TRBV3-1/TRBV3-2 CASSQKQANSPLHF TGTGCCAGCAGCCAAAAACAGGCAAATTCACCCCTCCACTTT
TRBJ2-3 once - TRBV5-1 CASSLPGSTDTQYF TGCGCCAGCAGCTTACCCGGTAGCACAGATACGCAGTATTTT
TRBJ2-1 - TRBD1 TRBV5-4 CASSRRDRGEHEQFF TGTGCCAGCAGCCGAAGGGACAGGGGAGAACATGAGCAGTTCTTC
TRBJ1-3 - TRBD1 TRBV4-1 CASSQGRVWTGRNTIYF TGCGCCAGCAGCCAAGGCCGAGTGTGGACAGGGAGAAACACCATATATTTT
TRBJ2-1 - - TRBV5-4 CASSFGGSEQFF TGTGCCAGCAGCTTTGGGGGCAGTGAGCAGTTCTTC
TRBJ2-1 - - TRBV19 CASTRGRNNEQFF TGTGCCAGTACAAGGGGTAGAAACAATGAGCAGTTCTTC
TRBJ1-2 - - TRBV6-2/TRBV6-3 CASSSDSPKGYTF TGTGCCAGCAGTTCCGACAGCCCGAAGGGCTACACCTTC
TRBJ1-1 - - TRBV4-1 CASSQGGWTEAFF TGCGCCAGCAGCCAAGGGGGCTGGACTGAAGCTTTCTTT
TRBJ2-2 - - TRBV28 CASSLYRSTGELFF TGTGCCAGCAGTTTATACAGGTCCACCGGGGAGCTGTTTTTT
TRBJ2-2 few TRBD2 TRBV6-5 CASIRWEGSGELFF TGTGCCAGCATCCGGTGGGAGGGATCGGGGGAGCTGTTTTTT
TRBJ1-2 once TRBD1 TRBV5-4 CASSSRTGGWYGYTF TGTGCCAGCAGCTCAAGGACAGGGGGATGGTATGGCTACACCTTC
TRBJ2-2 - TRBD1 TRBV5-1 CASSFRQGDTGELFF TGCGCCAGCAGCTTCAGACAGGGAGACACCGGGGAGCTGTTTTTT
TRBJ1-5 - TRBD1 TRBV25-1 CASSNKRGGAPQNQPQHF TGTGCCAGCAGTAATAAGCGAGGGGGCGCGCCCCAAAATCAGCCCCAGCATTTT
TRBJ1-1 - - TRBV3-1/TRBV3-2 CASSTIQHMNTEAFF TGTGCCAGCAGCACCATACAGCACATGAACACTGAAGCTTTCTTT
TRBJ1-2 - TRBD1 TRBV19 CASIGGLDYGYTF TGTGCCAGTATAGGGGGCCTCGACTATGGCTACACCTTC
TRBJ2-5 - TRBD2 TRBV19 CASKRTSGYQETQYF TGTGCCAGTAAAAGGACTAGCGGTTACCAAGAGACCCAGTACTTC
TRBJ2-3 - - TRBV24-1 CASRSDSDTQYF TGTGCCAGCAGATCGGACAGCGATACGCAGTATTTT
TRBJ2-1 - TRBD2 TRBV2 CASTKEQLSGRGHEQFF TGTGCCAGCACTAAGGAGCAACTTAGCGGGAGAGGGCATGAGCAGTTCTTC
TRBJ2-3 - TRBD2 TRBV19 CASSPRTLAGGPDTQYF TGTGCCAGTAGTCCCCGTACTCTAGCGGGAGGGCCAGATACGCAGTATTTT
TRBJ2-1 - TRBD2 TRBV24-1 CATSGGGLAGERNEQFF TGTGCCACCAGTGGGGGGGGACTAGCGGGAGAACGCAATGAGCAGTTCTTC
TRBJ1-1 - - TRBV4-3 CASSLDGGNTEAFF TGCGCCAGCAGCCTAGACGGGGGGAACACTGAAGCTTTCTTT
TRBJ2-2 - - TRBV11-2 CASSLPGTGELFF TGTGCCAGCAGCCTCCCCGGCACCGGGGAGCTGTTTTTT
TRBJ2-5 - TRBD2 TRBV10-2 CATGVTLADQETQYF TGCGCCACCGGGGTTACACTAGCGGACCAAGAGACCCAGTACTTC
TRBJ2-3 - TRBD2 TRBV7-7 CASSSGLAGLHTQYF TGTGCCAGCAGCTCGGGACTAGCGGGACTTCATACGCAGTATTTT
TRBJ2-1 - - TRBV5-1 CASSLAGQRGEQFF TGCGCCAGCAGCTTGGCCGGCCAGAGAGGTGAGCAGTTCTTC
TRBJ2-2 - - TRBV5-6 CASNGGLPGELFF TGTGCCAGCAATGGCGGTCTCCCCGGGGAGCTGTTTTTT
TRBJ2-5 - - TRBV3-1/TRBV3-2 CASSQGSDRGTQYF TGTGCCAGCAGCCAAGGATCCGACCGGGGGACCCAGTACTTC
TRBJ2-1 - TRBD2 TRBV28 CASSTIAGGPYNEQFF TGTGCCAGCAGTACCATAGCGGGGGGGCCCTACAATGAGCAGTTCTTC
TRBJ1-4 - TRBD1 TRBV16 CASSQSGTGAEKLFF TGTGCCAGCAGCCAATCCGGGACAGGGGCTGAAAAACTGTTTTTT
TRBJ2-5 - TRBD2 TRBV9 CASSVATGASGSQETQYF TGTGCCAGCAGCGTAGCTACGGGGGCTAGCGGGAGCCAAGAGACCCAGTACTTC
TRBJ2-3 - TRBD1 TRBV3-1/TRBV3-2 CASSRDRARTDTQYF TGTGCCAGCAGCCGCGACAGGGCCCGCACAGATACGCAGTATTTT
TRBJ2-3 - TRBD2 TRBV28 CASRKERGGSDTQYF TGTGCCAGCCGCAAGGAGCGGGGGGGCTCAGATACGCAGTATTTT
TRBJ2-3 once TRBD1 TRBV5-4 CASSQLKYNRGTQYF TGTGCCAGCAGCCAATTGAAGTATAACAGGGGAACGCAGTATTTT
TRBJ2-6 - - TRBV7-9 CASSLQGKGPSGANVLTF TGTGCCAGCAGCTTACAGGGAAAGGGCCCCTCTGGGGCCAACGTCCTGACTTTC
TRBJ1-2 - - TRBV19 CASSLVNYGYTF TGTGCCAGTAGCCTCGTTAACTATGGCTACACCTTC
TRBJ2-3 once TRBD1 TRBV5-5 CASAVEGADYTQYF TGTGCCAGCGCGGTTGAGGGGGCAGATTATACGCAGTATTTT
TRBJ2-5 - - TRBV5-6 CASSPGSRGRINEETQYF TGTGCCAGCAGTCCAGGCAGCAGGGGGAGGATCAATGAAGAGACCCAGTACTTC
TRBJ1-3 - - TRBV7-7 CASSPQGGAGNTIYF TGTGCCAGCAGCCCACAGGGAGGGGCTGGAAACACCATATATTTT
TRBJ2-1 - TRBD2 TRBV9 CASSVGLGGRRSYNEQFF TGTGCCAGCAGCGTAGGCCTGGGAGGGCGTCGGTCCTACAATGAGCAGTTCTTC
TRBJ1-2 - TRBD1 TRBV12-3/TRBV12-4 CASSFRGDGYTF TGTGCCAGCAGTTTCAGGGGGGATGGCTACACCTTC
TRBJ1-1 - - TRBV5-6 CASSSVTDLPGTEAFF TGTGCCAGCAGCTCCGTGACCGATCTACCGGGGACTGAAGCTTTCTTT